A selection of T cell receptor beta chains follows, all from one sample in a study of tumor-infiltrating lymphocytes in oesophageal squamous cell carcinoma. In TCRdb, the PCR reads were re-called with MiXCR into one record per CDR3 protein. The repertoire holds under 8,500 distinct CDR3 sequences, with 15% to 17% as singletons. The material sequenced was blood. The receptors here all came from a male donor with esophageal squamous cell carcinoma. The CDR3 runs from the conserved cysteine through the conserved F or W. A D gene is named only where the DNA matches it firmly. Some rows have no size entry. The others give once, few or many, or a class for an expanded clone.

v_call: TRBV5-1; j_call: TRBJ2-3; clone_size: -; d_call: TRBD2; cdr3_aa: CASTMSGGAADTQYF; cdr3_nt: TGCGCCAGCACCATGAGCGGGGGGGCGGCAGATACGCAGTATTTT
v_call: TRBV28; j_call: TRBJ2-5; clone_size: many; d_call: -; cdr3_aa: CASLGDGGETQYF; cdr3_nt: TGTGCCAGCTTAGGGGATGGGGGCGAGACCCAGTACTTC
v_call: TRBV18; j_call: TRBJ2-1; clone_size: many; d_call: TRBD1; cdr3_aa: CASSPDRGGYNEQFF; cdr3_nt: TGTGCCAGCTCACCCGACAGGGGCGGGTACAATGAGCAGTTCTTC
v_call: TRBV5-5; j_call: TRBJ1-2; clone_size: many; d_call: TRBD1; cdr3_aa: CASSDRSTGDSNYGYTF; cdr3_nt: TGTGCCAGCAGCGACCGATCCACAGGGGATAGTAACTATGGCTACACCTTC
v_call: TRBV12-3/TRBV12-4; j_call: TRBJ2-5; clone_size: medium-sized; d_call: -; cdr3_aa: CASSYTGLETQYF; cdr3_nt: TGTGCCAGCAGTTATACAGGGTTGGAGACCCAGTACTTC
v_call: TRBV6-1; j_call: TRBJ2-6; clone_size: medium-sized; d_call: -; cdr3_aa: CASSEAGPYGANVLTF; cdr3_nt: TGTGCCAGCAGTGAAGCGGGACCGTACGGGGCCAACGTCCTGACTTTC
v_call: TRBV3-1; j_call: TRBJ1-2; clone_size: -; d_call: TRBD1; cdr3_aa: CASSSGPDRYNYGYTF; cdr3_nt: TGTGCCAGCAGCTCGGGGCCGGACAGGTATAACTATGGCTACACCTTC
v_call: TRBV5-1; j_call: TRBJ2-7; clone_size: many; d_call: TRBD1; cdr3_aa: CASSLTGAVQYF; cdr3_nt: TGCGCCAGCAGCCTTACAGGGGCCGTGCAGTACTTC
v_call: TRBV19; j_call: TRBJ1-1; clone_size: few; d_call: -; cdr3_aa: CASSIKAMGTEAFF; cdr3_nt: TGTGCCAGTAGTATCAAGGCTATGGGCACTGAAGCTTTCTTT
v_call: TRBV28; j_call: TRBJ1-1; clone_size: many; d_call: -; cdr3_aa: CASSFGSEAFF; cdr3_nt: TGTGCCAGCAGTTTTGGCAGTGAAGCTTTCTTT
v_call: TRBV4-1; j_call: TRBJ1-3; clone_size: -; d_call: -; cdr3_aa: CASSPDRLRSNTICF; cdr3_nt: TGCGCCAGCAGCCCTGACAGGCTTAGGTCCAACACCATATGTTTT
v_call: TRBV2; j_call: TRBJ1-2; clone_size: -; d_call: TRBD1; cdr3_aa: CASSPRTGYGGYTF; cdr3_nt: TGTGCCAGCAGCCCTCGGACAGGGTACGGTGGCTACACCTTC
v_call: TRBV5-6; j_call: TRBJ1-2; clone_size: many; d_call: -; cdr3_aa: CASSPRGSYGYTF; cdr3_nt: TGTGCCAGCAGCCCCCGGGGGTCCTATGGCTACACCTTC
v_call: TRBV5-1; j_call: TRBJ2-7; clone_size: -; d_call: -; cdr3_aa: CASSPGNEQYF; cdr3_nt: TGCGCCAGCAGCCCCGGCAATGAGCAGTACTTC
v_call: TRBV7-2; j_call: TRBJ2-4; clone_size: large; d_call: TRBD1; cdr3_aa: CASSAEQGYENIQYF; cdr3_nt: TGTGCCAGCAGCGCCGAACAGGGGTACGAAAACATTCAGTACTTC
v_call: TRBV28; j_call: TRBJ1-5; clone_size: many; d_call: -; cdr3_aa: CATDERSNQPQHF; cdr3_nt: TGTGCCACCGATGAAAGAAGCAATCAGCCCCAGCATTTT
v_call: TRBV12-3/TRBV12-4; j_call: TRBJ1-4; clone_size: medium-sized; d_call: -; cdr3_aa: CASKKGAGNFGNEKLFF; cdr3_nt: TGTGCCAGCAAAAAGGGAGCCGGTAACTTTGGTAATGAAAAACTGTTTTTT
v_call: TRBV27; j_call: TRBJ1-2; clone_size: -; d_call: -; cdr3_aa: CASSPFVGGASTSYGYTF; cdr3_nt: TGTGCCAGCAGTCCCTTCGTGGGGGGAGCCTCGACCTCCTATGGCTACACCTTC
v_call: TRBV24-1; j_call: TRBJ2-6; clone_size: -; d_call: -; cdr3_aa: CATPDRGQLWLHLRF; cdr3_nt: -
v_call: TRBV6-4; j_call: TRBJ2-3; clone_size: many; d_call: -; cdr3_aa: CASSDEGGSADTQYF; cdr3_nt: TGTGCCAGCAGTGATGAGGGGGGGAGTGCAGATACGCAGTATTTT
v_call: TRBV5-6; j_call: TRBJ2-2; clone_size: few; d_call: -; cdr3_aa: CASSFYGGVNTGELFF; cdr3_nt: TGTGCCAGCAGCTTCTATGGGGGAGTGAACACCGGGGAGCTGTTTTTT
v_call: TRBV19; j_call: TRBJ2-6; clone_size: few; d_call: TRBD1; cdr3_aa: CASSIRIRGLSSGANVLTF; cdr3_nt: TGTGCCAGTAGTATTCGCATCAGGGGGCTCAGCTCTGGGGCCAACGTCCTGACTTTC
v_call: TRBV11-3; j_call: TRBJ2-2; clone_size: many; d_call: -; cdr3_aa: CASSPAESTGELFF; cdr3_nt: TGTGCCAGCAGCCCAGCAGAGTCCACCGGGGAGCTGTTTTTT
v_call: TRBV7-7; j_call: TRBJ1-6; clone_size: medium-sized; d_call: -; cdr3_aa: CASSWQGPSRSYNSPLHF; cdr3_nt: TGTGCTAGCAGCTGGCAGGGGCCATCGCGCTCCTATAATTCACCCCTCCACTTC
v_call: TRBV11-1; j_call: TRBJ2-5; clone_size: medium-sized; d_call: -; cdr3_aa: CASSLGGSRAFQETQYF; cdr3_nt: TGTGCCAGCAGCTTAGGAGGGTCGCGAGCCTTCCAAGAGACCCAGTACTTC
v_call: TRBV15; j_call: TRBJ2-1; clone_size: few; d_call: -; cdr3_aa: CATSRDPEGNNEQFF; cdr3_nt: TGTGCCACCAGCAGAGATCCGGAGGGAAACAATGAGCAGTTCTTC
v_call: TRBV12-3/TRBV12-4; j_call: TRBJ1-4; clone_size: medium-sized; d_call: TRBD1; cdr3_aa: CASSTGGKELFF; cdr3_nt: TGTGCCAGCAGCACAGGGGGTAAGGAACTGTTTTTT
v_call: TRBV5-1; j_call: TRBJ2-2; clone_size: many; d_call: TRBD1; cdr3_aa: CASSFRTGTNTGELFF; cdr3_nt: TGCGCCAGCAGCTTTAGGACAGGAACGAACACCGGGGAGCTGTTTTTT
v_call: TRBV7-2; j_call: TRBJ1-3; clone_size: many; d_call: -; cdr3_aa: CASSSHFLGEPGNTIYF; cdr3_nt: TGTGCCAGCAGCTCCCACTTTCTCGGGGAACCTGGAAACACCATATATTTT
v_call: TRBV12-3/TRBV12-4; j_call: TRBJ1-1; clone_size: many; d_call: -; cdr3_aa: CASSTRTEGTEAFF; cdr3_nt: TGTGCCAGCAGTACCCGGACAGAGGGCACTGAAGCTTTCTTT
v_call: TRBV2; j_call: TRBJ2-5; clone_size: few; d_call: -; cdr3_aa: CASKDVQETQYF; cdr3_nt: TGTGCCAGCAAGGACGTCCAAGAGACCCAGTACTTC
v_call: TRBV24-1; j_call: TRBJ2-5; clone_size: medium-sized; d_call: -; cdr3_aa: CATSDLRFGGQETQYF; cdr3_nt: TGTGCCACCAGTGATTTGCGGTTCGGGGGCCAAGAGACCCAGTACTTC
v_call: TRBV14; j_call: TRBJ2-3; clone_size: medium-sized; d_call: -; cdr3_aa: CASSREGYGTQYF; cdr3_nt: TGTGCCAGCAGCCGAGAAGGCTATGGCACGCAGTATTTT
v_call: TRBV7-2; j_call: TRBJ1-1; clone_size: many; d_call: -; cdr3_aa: CASSHPNTEAFF; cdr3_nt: TGTGCCAGCAGCCACCCGAACACTGAAGCTTTCTTT
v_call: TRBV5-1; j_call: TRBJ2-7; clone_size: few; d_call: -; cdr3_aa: CASSLAGRPEQYF; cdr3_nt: TGCGCCAGCAGCTTGGCGGGGAGGCCCGAGCAGTACTTC
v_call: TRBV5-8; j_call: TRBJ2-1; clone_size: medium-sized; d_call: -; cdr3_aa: CASSPVGGDNNEQFF; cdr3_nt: TGTGCCAGCAGCCCGGTGGGGGGGGACAACAATGAGCAGTTCTTC
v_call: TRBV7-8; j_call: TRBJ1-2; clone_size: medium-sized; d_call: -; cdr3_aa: CASSLSETGYGYTF; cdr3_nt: TGTGCCAGCAGCTTAAGTGAAACTGGCTATGGCTACACCTTC
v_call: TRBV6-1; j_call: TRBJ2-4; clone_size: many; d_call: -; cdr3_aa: CASSEIGESKNIQYF; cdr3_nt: TGTGCCAGCAGTGAGATCGGGGAAAGCAAAAACATTCAGTACTTC
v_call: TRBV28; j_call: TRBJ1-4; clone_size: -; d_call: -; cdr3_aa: CASSAQDVATNEKLFF; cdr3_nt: TGTGCCAGCAGTGCCCAAGACGTTGCAACTAATGAAAAACTGTTTTTT
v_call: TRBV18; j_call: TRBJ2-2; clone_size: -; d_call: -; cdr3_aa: CASSPVQANGELFF; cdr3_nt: TGTGCCAGCTCACCAGTACAGGCAAACGGGGAGCTGTTTTTT
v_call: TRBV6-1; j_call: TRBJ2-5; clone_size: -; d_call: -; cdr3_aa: CASRRRGASEAFF; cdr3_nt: TGTGCCAGCAGACGACGGGGGGCTAGTGAAGCTTTCTTC
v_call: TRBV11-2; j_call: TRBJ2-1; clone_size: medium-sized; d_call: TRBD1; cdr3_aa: CASSPTGYNEQFF; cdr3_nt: TGTGCCAGCAGCCCGACAGGGTACAATGAGCAGTTCTTC
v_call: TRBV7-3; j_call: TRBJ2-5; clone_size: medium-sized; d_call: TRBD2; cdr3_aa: CASSLWGGDLPETQYF; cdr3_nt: TGTGCCAGCAGCTTATGGGGGGGGGACCTACCGGAGACCCAGTACTTC
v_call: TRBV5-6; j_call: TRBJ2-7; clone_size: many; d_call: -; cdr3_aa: CASSLAGMRQGRYEQYF; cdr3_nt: TGTGCCAGCAGCTTGGCGGGGATGCGGCAGGGTAGGTACGAGCAGTACTTC
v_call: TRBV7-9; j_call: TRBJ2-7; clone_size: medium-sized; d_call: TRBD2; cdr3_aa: CASSGQGPGLVSYEQYF; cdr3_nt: TGTGCCAGCAGCGGGCAGGGTCCGGGACTAGTTTCCTACGAGCAGTACTTC
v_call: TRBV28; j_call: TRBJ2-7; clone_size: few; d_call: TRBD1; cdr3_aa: CASRGQGSYEQYF; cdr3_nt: TGTGCCAGCAGAGGACAGGGTTCCTACGAGCAGTACTTC
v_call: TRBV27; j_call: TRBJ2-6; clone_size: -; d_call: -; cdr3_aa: CASSFPVWLHLRF; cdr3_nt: -
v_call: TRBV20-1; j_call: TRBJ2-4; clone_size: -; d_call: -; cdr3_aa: CSARGTGTF; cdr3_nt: TGCAGTGCTAGAGGGACCGGGACTTTC
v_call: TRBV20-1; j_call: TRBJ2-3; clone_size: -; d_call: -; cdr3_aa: CSAESGTDTQYF; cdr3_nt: TGCAGTGCTGAGAGCGGTACAGATACGCAGTATTTT
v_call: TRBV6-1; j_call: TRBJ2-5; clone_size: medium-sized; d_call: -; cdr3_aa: CASSVGGEQYF; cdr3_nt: TGTGCCAGCAGTGTAGGGGGTGAGCAGTACTTC
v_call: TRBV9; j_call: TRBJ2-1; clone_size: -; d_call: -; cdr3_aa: CASSESPSSYNEQFF; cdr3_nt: TGTGCCAGCAGCGAGTCCCCTAGCTCCTACAATGAGCAGTTCTTC
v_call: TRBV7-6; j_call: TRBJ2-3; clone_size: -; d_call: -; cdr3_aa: CASSLKAGELYF; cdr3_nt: TGTGCCAGCAGCTTGAAGGCCGGGGAGCTGTATTTT
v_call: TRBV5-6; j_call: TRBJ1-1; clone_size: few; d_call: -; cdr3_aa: CASSLRTEAFF; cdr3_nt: TGTGCCAGCAGCTTGCGTACTGAAGCTTTCTTT
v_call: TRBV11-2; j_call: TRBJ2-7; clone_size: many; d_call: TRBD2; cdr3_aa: CASSLDAGGAYEQYF; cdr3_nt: TGTGCCAGCAGCTTGGATGCGGGAGGCGCCTACGAGCAGTACTTC
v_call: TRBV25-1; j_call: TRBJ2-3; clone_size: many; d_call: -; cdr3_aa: CASSARGGSTDTQYF; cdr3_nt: TGTGCCAGCAGTGCCAGAGGGGGGTCCACAGATACGCAGTATTTT
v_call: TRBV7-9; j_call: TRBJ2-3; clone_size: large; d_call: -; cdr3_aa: CASSPGQGSGGTDTQYF; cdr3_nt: TGTGCCAGCAGCCCAGGGCAGGGATCGGGCGGCACAGATACGCAGTATTTT
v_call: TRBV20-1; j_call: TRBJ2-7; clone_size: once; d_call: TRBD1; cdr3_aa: CSAPGQGYEQYF; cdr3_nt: TGCAGTGCTCCGGGACAGGGATACGAGCAGTACTTC
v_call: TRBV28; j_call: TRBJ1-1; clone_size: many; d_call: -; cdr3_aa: CASIRELSTEAFF; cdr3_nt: TGTGCCAGCATTCGGGAGTTGAGCACTGAAGCTTTCTTT
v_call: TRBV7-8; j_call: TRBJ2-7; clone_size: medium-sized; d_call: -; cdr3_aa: CASSLTAANEQYF; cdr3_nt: TGTGCCAGCAGCTTAACCGCTGCCAATGAGCAGTACTTC